This TCR beta chain was found in a study of blood T cell repertoires in COVID-19. Profiling relied on immunoSEQ multiplex PCR, and the TCRdb table lists in-frame clones only, not all of them. The sample has some 250,000 clones, roughly 85% seen once; the top ten hold around 3.5%. This CDR3 region has 15 residues. Germline V gives CDR1 SGHRS, CDR2 YFSETQ. Trimming at V came to 2 bases and at J to 3 bases, leaving 6 bases not matched to a gene. This clonotype was sampled from a woman aged 18-35 years with acute or convalescent COVID-19. Sequencing was carried out using peripheral blood. The J gene is TRBJ2-7, the V gene TRBV5-1, with 9 bases lining up with TRBD1. The DNA of the CDR3 is TGCGCCAGCAGCTTTTGGGGACAGGGCAACTACGAGCAGTACTTC. Protein: CASSFWGQGNYEQYF.